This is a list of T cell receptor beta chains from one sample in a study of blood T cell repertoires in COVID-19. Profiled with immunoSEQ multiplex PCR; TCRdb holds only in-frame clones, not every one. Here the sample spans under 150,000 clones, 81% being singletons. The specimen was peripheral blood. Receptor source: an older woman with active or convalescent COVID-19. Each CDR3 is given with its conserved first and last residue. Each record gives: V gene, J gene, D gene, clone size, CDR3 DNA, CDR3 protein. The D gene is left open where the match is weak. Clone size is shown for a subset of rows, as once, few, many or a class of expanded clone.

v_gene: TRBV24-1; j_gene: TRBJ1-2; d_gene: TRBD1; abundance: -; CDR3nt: TGTGCCACCAGTGAATCGACAGGGGGCGTCTATGGCTACACCTTC; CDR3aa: CATSESTGGVYGYTF
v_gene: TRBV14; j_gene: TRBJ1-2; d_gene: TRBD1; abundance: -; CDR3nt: TGTGCCAGCAGCCAAGTGGCAGGGGGTTCGGGAGGCTACACCTTC; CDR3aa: CASSQVAGGSGGYTF
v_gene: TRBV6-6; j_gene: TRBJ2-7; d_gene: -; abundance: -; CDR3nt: TGTGCCACAAGGGACTTTACCTACGAGCAGTACTTC; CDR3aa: CATRDFTYEQYF
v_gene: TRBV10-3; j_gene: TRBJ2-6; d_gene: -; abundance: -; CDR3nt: TGTGCCATCAGTGCATCCTCCGGGGGGCGAGGGGCCAACGTCCTGACTTTC; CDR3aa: CAISASSGGRGANVLTF
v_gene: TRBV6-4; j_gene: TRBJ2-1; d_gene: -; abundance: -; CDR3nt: TGTGCCAGCAGTGACTCGGCACGATCCAGCAATGAGCAGTTCTTC; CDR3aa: CASSDSARSSNEQFF
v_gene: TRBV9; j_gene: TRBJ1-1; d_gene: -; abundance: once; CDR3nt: TGTGCCAGCAGCCCACACCCGAGCGGCAAAGCTTTCTTT; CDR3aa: CASSPHPSGKAFF
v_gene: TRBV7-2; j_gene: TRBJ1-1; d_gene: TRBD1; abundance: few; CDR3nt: TGTGCCAGCAGCTTTTACAGGGGGCGCGGGGATGAAGCTTTCTTT; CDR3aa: CASSFYRGRGDEAFF
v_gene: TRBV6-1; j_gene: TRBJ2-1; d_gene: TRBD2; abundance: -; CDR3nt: TGTGCCAGCAGTGATAGGCTAGCGGGGGGCAATGAGCAGTTCTTC; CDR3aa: CASSDRLAGGNEQFF
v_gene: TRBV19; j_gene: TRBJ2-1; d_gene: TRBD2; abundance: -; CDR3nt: TGTGCCAGTAGTATAGTAGGCGGGAGGACATCCGACAATGAGCAGTTCTTC; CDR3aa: CASSIVGGRTSDNEQFF
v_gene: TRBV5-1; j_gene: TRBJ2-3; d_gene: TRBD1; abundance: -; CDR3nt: TGCGCCAGCAGGGTGGGACAGGAGGCAGATACGCAGTATTTT; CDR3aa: CASRVGQEADTQYF
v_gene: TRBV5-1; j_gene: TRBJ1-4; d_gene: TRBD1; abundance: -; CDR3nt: TGCGCCAGCAGCTTGGGGACAGGGGACAATGAAAAACTGTTTTTT; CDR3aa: CASSLGTGDNEKLFF
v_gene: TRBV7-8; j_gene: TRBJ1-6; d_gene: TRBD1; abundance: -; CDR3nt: TGTGCCAGCAGCACAGGACAGGGTCTACACCTCCACTTT; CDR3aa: CASSTGQGLHLHF
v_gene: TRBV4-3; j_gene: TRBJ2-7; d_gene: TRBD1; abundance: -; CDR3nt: TGCGCCAGCAGCCGCAGGGACAGGGGCTCCTACGAGCAGTACTTC; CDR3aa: CASSRRDRGSYEQYF
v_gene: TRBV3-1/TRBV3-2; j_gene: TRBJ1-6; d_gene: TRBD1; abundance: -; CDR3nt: TGTGCCAGCAGCCAGTGGGACAGGGCGAATTCACCCCTCCACTTT; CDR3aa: CASSQWDRANSPLHF
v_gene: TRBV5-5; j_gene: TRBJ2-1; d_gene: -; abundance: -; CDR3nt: TGTGCCAGCAGCGCACAGGGATTGTCCTACAATGAGCAGTTCTTC; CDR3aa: CASSAQGLSYNEQFF
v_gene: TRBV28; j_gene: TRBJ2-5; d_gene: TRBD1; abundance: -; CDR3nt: TGTGCCAGCAGCCCCCTGGGCAGGGGGTTACAAGAGACCCAGTACTTC; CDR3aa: CASSPLGRGLQETQYF
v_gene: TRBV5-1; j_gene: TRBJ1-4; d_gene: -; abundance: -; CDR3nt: TGCGCCAGCAGCTTGGAGGAGGGCGGCGAAAAACTGTTTTTT; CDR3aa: CASSLEEGGEKLFF
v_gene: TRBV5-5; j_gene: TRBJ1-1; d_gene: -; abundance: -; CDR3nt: TGTGCCAGCAGCGTGGGCGCATTTTACAGTGAAGCTTTCTTT; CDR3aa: CASSVGAFYSEAFF
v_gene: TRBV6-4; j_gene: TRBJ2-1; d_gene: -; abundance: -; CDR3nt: TGTGCCAGCAGCGCCCAGGGGAGTCACAATGAGCAGTTCTTC; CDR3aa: CASSAQGSHNEQFF
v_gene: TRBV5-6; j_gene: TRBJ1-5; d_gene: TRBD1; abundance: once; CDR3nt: TGTGCCAGCAGCTTGGGAGGGACAGGGACAGGTCAGCCCCAGCATTTT; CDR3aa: CASSLGGTGTGQPQHF
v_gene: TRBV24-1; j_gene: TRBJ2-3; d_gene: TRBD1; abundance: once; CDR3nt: TGTGCCACCAGTGATTTAGGGGGCTTGAACACAGATACGCAGTATTTT; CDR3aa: CATSDLGGLNTDTQYF
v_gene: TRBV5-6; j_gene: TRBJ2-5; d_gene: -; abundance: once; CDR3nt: TGTGCCAGCAGCTACCTCACGGGTGACCAGTACTTC; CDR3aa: CASSYLTGDQYF
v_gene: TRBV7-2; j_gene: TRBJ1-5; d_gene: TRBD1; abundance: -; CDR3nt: TGTGCCAGCAGCTCGACCCCTGGACAGGGGAGGGGACAGCCCCAGCATTTT; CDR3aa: CASSSTPGQGRGQPQHF
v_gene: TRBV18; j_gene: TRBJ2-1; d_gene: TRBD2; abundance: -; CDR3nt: TGTGCCAGCTCACCCCCTGGGCTAGCGGGGGAAATATACAATGAGCAGTTCTTC; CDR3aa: CASSPPGLAGEIYNEQFF
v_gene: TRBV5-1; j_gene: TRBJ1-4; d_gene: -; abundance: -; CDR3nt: TGCGCCAGCAGCCCGCGCCCGGGAGCTAATGAAAAACTGTTTTTT; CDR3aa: CASSPRPGANEKLFF
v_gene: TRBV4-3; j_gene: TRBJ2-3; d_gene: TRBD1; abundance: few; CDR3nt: TGCGCCAGCAGCCCTAATCAGGGGGCTCGCACAGATACGCAGTATTTT; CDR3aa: CASSPNQGARTDTQYF
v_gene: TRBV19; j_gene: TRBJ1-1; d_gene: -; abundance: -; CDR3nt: TGTGCCAGTAGTAACAACAGGGATCCCACTGAAGCTTTCTTT; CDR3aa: CASSNNRDPTEAFF
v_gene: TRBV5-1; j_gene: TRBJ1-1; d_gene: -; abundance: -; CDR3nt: TGCGCCAGCAGTGAGAGGTTACAGAACACTGAAGCTTTCTTT; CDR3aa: CASSERLQNTEAFF
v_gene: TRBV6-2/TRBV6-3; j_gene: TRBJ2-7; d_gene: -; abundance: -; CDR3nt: TGTGCCAGCAGCCAGAGCTACGAGCAGTACTTC; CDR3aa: CASSQSYEQYF
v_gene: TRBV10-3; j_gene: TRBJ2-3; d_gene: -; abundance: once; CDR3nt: TGTGCCATCAGTCCGGGAGTCACAGATACGCAGTATTTT; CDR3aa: CAISPGVTDTQYF
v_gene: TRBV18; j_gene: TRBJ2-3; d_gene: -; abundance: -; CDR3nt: TGTGCCAGCTCACCTGCAACTACAGATACGCAGTATTTT; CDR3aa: CASSPATTDTQYF
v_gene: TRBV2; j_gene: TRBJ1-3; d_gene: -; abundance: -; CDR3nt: TGTGCCAGCAGTGAGTTTCCGGGAGTTGCTGGAAACACCATATATTTT; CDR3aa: CASSEFPGVAGNTIYF
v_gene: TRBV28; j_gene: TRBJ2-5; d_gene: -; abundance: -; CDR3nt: TGTGCCAGCAGTTTTTTGGATAGGAGGGCCATCTCGGAGACCCAGTACTTC; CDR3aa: CASSFLDRRAISETQYF
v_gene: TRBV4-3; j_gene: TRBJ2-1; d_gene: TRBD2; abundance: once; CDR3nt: TGCGCCAGCAGCCAAGACTTTAGCGGGACGAGCTCCTACAATGAGCAGTTCTTC; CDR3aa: CASSQDFSGTSSYNEQFF
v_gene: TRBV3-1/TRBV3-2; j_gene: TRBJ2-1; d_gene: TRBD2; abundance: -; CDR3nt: TGTGCCAGCAGACCTAGCGGGGACCGGGGTTACAATGAGCAGTTCTTC; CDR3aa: CASRPSGDRGYNEQFF
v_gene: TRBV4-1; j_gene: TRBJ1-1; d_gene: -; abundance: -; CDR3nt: TGCGCCAGCAGCCACCGGTTGAAGAACACTGAAGCTTTCTTT; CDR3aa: CASSHRLKNTEAFF
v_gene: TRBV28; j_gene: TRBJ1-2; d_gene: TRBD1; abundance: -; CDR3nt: TGTGCCACCAAGAGGGGACAGAGCTTCTATGGCTACACCTTC; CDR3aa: CATKRGQSFYGYTF
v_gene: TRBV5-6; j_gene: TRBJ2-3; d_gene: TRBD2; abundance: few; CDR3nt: TGTGCCAGCAGCCGGACTAGCGGGGGGCAATCCCAAGGCACAGATACGCAGTATTTT; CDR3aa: CASSRTSGGQSQGTDTQYF